This T cell receptor beta chain was sequenced in a study of neoadjuvant anti-PD-1 for oral cavity cancer. Libraries were prepared by immunoSEQ multiplex PCR; TCRdb keeps only in-frame clonotypes and omits some of them. The sample shows approximately 7,100 clones, about 53% of them seen only once. The TCR sequence derives from a person between 40 and 85 years old with oral cavity squamous cell carcinoma. The sequencing here drew on tumor tissue, taken before nivolumab (anti-PD-1) treatment.

The CDR3 bases are TGTGCCTGGGGTATGGGGGGCTCGATACCCTACGAGCAGTACTTC. Its protein product is CAWGMGGSIPYEQYF. The J gene is TRBJ2-7, the V gene TRBV30, with D possibly being TRBD1 or TRBD2 (6 bases each). With 5 bases removed from V and 2 bases from J, the gap between germline ends came to 19 bases. Germline V lookup: CDR1 GTSNPN, CDR2 SVGIG (reference sequence). This CDR3 has 15 residues. Drawing the rest from reference TRBV30 and TRBJ2-7, the complete variable domain is SQTIHQWPATLVQPVGSPLSLECTVEGTSNPNLYWYRQAAGRGLQLLFYSVGIGQISSEVPQNLSASRPQDRQFILSSKKLLLSDSGFYLCAWGMGGSIPYEQYFGPGTRLTVT.